This TCR beta chain was captured by sequencing in a study of CXCR3-negative and CXCR3-positive naive CD8 T cells. Study background: The study obtained 130 million to 150 million TRB reads, about 1.5 +/- 0.3 million per library.

TRB cDNA libraries were made by UMI-labeled 5' RACE. No DNA is given; TCRdb re-called the 5' RACE reads and lists each CDR3 protein once. Its table records about 130,000 distinct CDR3 sequences. This CDR3 has 12 residues. The V gene's germline CDR1 is SQVTM and CDR2 ANQGSEA. Points on this clonotype: Antigen specificity is unknown.

General study results and limits: PBMCs showed partially decreased CXCR3 expression after cryopreservation, and most assays used fresh PBMCs. TRB CDR3 hydrophobicity was greater in CXCR3-positive naive cells than in CXCR3-negative naive cells.

Specimen: naive CXCR3+ CD8+ T cells from blood. Subset indicated: CD45RO-CCR7+CD27+CD95- naive CD8+ T cells expressing CXCR3 (TNR3+). The chain employs TRBV29-1 and TRBJ2-5. This clonotype was sampled from a human donor in good health. Some clones in this sample may be carry-over from other donors' samples. The CDR3: CSVGGVKETQYF.